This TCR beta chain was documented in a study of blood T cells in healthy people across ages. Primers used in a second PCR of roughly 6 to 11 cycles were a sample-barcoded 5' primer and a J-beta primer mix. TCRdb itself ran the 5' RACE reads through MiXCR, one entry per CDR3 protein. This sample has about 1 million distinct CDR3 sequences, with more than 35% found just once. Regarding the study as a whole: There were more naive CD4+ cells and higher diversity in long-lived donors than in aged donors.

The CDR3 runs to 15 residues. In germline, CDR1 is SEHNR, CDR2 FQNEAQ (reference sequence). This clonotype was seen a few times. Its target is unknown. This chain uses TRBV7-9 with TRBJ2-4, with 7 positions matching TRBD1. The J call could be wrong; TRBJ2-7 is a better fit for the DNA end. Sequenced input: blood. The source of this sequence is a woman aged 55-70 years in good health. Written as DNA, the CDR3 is TGTGCCAGCAGCTTACAGGGGGTGGACTCCTACGAGCAGTACTTC. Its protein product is CASSLQGVDSYEQYF.